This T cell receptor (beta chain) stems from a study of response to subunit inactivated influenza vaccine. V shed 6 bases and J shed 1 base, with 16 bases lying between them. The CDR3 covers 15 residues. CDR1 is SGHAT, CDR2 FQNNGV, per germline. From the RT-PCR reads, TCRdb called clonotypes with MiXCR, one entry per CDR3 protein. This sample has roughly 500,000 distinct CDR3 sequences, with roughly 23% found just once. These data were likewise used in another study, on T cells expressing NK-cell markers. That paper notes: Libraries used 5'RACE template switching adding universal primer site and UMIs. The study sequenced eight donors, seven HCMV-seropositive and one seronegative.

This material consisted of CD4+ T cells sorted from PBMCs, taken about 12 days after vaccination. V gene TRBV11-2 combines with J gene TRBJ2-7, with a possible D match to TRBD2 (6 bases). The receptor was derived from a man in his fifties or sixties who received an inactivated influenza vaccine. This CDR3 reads CASSPRAGRSYEQYF. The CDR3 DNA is TGTGCCAGCAGTCCTAGGGCGGGACGTTCCTACGAGCAGTACTTC.